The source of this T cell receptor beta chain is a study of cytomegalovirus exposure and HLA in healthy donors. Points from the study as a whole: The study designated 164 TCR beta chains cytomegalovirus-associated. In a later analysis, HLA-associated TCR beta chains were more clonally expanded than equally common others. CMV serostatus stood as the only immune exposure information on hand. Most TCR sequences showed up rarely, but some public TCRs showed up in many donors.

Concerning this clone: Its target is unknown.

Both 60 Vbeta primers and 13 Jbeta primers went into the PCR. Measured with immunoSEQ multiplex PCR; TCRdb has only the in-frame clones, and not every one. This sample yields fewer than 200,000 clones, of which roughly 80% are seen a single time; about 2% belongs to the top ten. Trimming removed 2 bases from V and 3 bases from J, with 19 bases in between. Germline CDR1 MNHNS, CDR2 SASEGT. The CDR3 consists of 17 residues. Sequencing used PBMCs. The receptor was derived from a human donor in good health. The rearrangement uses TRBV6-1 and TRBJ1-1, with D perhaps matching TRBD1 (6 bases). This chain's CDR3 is CASSETGFRGLYTEAFF. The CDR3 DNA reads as TGTGCCAGCAGTGAAACAGGGTTCAGAGGCCTATACACTGAAGCTTTCTTT.